This T cell receptor beta chain was captured in a study of blood T cell repertoires in COVID-19. Overall study context: From the United States, Italy and Spain came samples of acute and convalescent COVID-19.

Germline assignment: CDR1 MDHEN and CDR2 SYDVKM. CDR3 size: 15 residues. Between the trimmed V and J ends, which lost 6 bases and 7 bases, there was a span of 16 bases. The participants were between about 18 and 90 years old and came from 20 to 30 US areas. Two negative PCRs, clearance, or symptom resolution were required of recovered Cohort 3 donors. As handled by the study authors: Nucleated cell number was recorded as an estimate derived from reference gene primer amplification. TCRdb's copy holds only in-frame clones and misses some; the assay was immunoSEQ multiplex PCR. V and J calls and clone size are copied from that table; D and trimming were computed from the DNA. The top ten clones hold 2.4% of a sample with about 250,000 clones, approximately 92% of them seen once.

Sequencing was done on a sample of PBMCs or T cells enriched from blood (not recorded which). The chain uses TRBV28 and TRBJ1-6; maybe TRBD1 (6 bases). This TCR was recovered from a woman aged 18 to 35 who had recovered from COVID-19. This CDR3 is CASSRPRQGNSPLHF. The CDR3 bases are TGTGCCAGCAGCCGTCCCAGGCAGGGGAATTCACCCCTCCACTTT.